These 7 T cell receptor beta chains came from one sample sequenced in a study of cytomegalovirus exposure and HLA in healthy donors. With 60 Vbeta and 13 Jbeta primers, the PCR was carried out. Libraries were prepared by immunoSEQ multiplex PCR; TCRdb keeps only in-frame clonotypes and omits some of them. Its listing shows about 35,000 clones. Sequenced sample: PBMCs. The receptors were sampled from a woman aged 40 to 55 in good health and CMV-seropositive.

The CDR3 loop is CAISVQVGEQYF. CDR3 nucleotides: TGTGCCATCAGTGTACAGGTGGGCGAGCAGTACTTC. The chain has TRBV10-3 and TRBJ2-7; weak D call: TRBD1 (5 bases). Trimming took off 4 bases at V and 6 bases at J, with 10 bases between the two ends. CDR1 and CDR2 from the germline V gene are ENHRY and SYGVKD. This CDR3 comprises 12 residues.

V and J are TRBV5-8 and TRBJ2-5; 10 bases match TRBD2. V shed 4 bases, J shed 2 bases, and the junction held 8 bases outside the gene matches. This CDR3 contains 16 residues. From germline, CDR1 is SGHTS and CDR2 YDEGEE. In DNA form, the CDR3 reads TGTGCCAGCAGCCCATGGACTAGCGGCAGTCAAGAGACCCAGTACTTC. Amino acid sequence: CASSPWTSGSQETQYF.

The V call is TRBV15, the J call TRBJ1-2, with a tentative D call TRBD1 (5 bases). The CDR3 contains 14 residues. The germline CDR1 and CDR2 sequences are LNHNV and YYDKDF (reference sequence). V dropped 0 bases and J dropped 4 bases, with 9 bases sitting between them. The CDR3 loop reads CATSREKGPYGYTF. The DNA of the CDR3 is TGTGCCACCAGCAGAGAGAAGGGGCCCTATGGCTACACCTTC.

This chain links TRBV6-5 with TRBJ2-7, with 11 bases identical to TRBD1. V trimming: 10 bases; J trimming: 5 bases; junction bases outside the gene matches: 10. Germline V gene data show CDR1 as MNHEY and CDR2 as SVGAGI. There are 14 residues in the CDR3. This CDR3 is CATRSGQGVNEQYF. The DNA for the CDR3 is TGTGCCACCAGGTCGGGACAGGGGGTTAACGAGCAGTACTTC.

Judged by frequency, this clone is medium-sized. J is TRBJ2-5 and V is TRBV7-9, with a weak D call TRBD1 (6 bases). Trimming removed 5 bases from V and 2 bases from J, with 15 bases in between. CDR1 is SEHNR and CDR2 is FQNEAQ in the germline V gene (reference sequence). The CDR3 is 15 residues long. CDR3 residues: CASSAPQGPQETQYF. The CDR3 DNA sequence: TGTGCCAGCAGCGCGCCACAGGGACCTCAAGAGACCCAGTACTTC.

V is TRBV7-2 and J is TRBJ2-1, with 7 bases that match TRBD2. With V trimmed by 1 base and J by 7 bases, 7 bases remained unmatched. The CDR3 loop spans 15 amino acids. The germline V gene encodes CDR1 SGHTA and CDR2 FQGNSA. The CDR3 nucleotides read TGTGCCAGCAGCTTAGTAGGCGGGAGCGGGAATGAGCAGTTCTTC. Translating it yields CASSLVGGSGNEQFF.

This chain's CDR3 is CASSGSGETQYF. The CDR3 coding sequence is TGTGCCAGCAGTGGTAGCGGAGAGACCCAGTACTTC. The V call is TRBV6-1, the J call TRBJ2-5; D perhaps matches TRBD2 (6 bases). V dropped 4 bases and J dropped 4 bases, with 7 bases sitting between them. Looked up from germline, CDR1 is MNHNS and CDR2 is SASEGT. The CDR3 contains 12 residues.